Below, 19 T cell receptor beta chains from the same sample are listed, as sequenced in a study of blood T cell repertoires in COVID-19. The data were produced by immunoSEQ multiplex PCR, yet TCRdb's version contains in-frame clones alone and is incomplete. Counted here are about 260,000 clones, approximately 86% occurring once; the ten biggest clones make up over 1.5%. Input material: peripheral blood. The receptors were gathered from a man in his thirties or forties with active or convalescent COVID-19.

This chain uses TRBV27 with TRBJ1-5; D might be TRBD1 (6 bases). CDR1 MNHEY and CDR2 SMNVEV come from the germline V gene (reference sequence). Trimming pared 2 bases from V and 0 bases from J, leaving 14 bases between. The CDR3 is 17 residues long. CDR3 residues: CASSLTGFKASNQPQHF. The CDR3 nucleotides read TGTGCCAGCAGTTTAACAGGGTTTAAAGCTAGCAATCAGCCCCAGCATTTT.

The chain carries TRBV3-1 (or the pseudogene TRBV3-2) and TRBJ1-2; TRBD1 is a possible D gene (5 bases). The CDR3 loop spans 12 amino acids. Germline lookup yields CDR1 LGHDT and CDR2 YNNKEL (reference sequence). The V gene lost 4 bases and the J gene lost 8 bases, with 11 bases spanning the gap. Here the CDR3 reads CASSPPGQGYTF. CDR3 coding DNA: TGTGCCAGCAGCCCTCCAGGGCAGGGCTACACCTTC.

The chain couples TRBV15 to TRBJ2-3; 8 nucleotides line up with TRBD1. Looked up from germline, CDR1 is LNHNV and CDR2 is YYDKDF (reference sequence). The CDR3 consists of 16 residues. With V trimmed by 0 bases and J by 7 bases, 9 bases remained unmatched. CDR3 DNA sequence: TGTGCCACCAGCAGAGATGGGACAGGAACTACCAATACGCAGTATTTT. Encoded protein: CATSRDGTGTTNTQYF.

The genes are TRBV11-2 and TRBJ1-1; D is ambiguous. Trimming took 0 bases from V and 5 from J, leaving 4 bases between them. Germline V gene data show CDR1 as SGHAT and CDR2 as FQNNGV. The CDR3 extends over 12 amino acids. CDR3 bases: TGTGCCAGCAGCTTAGATTTAACTGAAGCTTTCTTT. This sequence encodes CASSLDLTEAFF.

This chain links TRBV7-9 with TRBJ2-7, with no clear D. The CDR3 sequence is 13 residues long. V was shortened by 6 bases and J by 0 bases, with 9 bases between the two germline ends. Germline CDR1 is SEHNR and CDR2 is FQNEAQ (reference sequence). The chain's CDR3 is CASRGDASYEQYF. The CDR3 DNA follows: TGTGCCAGCAGGGGCGACGCCTCCTACGAGCAGTACTTC.

CDR3 residues: CASSKTGNYEQYF. The CDR3 DNA follows: TGTGCCAGCAGCAAGACAGGGAACTACGAGCAGTACTTC. V is TRBV9 and J is TRBJ2-7, with TRBD1 identical over 7 bases. This CDR3 is built from 13 residues. Losses at the gene ends were 4 bases for V and 3 bases for J; bases not matched to a gene: 4. The germline V gene has CDR1 SGDLS and CDR2 YYNGEE. Filled out from reference TRBV9 and TRBJ2-7, the complete variable domain reads DSGVTQTPKHLITATGQRVTLRCSPRSGDLSVYWYQQSLDQGLQFLIQYYNGEERAKGNILERFSAQQFPDLHSELNLSSLELGDSALYFCASSKTGNYEQYFGPGTRLTVT.

For the CDR3, the DNA is TGTGCCAGCAGAGCCGGGACACGTACCGGGGAGCTGTTTTTT. As protein: CASRAGTRTGELFF. The chain uses TRBV2 and TRBJ2-2; maybe TRBD1 (6 bases). The V gene lost 6 bases and the J gene lost 5 bases, with 13 bases spanning the gap. The CDR3 length is 14 residues. Germline V gene sequence: CDR1 SNHLY, CDR2 FYNNEI.

The chain combines TRBV18 with TRBJ2-1; D ambiguous. V lost 3 bases and J lost 0, with 9 bases in between. CDR3 length equals 15 residues. The V gene's germline CDR1 is KGHSH and CDR2 LQKENI. The DNA of the CDR3 is TGTGCCAGCTCACCGGAGCGTCTCTCCTACAATGAGCAGTTCTTC. The encoded protein is CASSPERLSYNEQFF.

V usage is TRBV10-1 and J usage is TRBJ1-1; TRBD1 matches at 9 bases. CDR3 length equals 14 residues. Germline assignment: CDR1 WNHNN and CDR2 SYGVQD (reference sequence). Trimming removed 2 bases from V and 8 bases from J; junction bases left unmatched: 6. For the CDR3, the DNA is TGCGCCAGCAGTGAGAGGGGGGACAGGGAAGAAGCTTTCTTT. As protein: CASSERGDREEAFF.

V and J are TRBV6-4 and TRBJ1-2; a weak D match, TRBD1 (5 bases). Germline CDR1 is MRHNA and CDR2 is SNTAGT. V was shortened by 0 bases and J by 7 bases, with 9 bases between the two germline ends. CDR3 length equals 13 residues. The CDR3 sequence is CASSDSRTTGYTF. CDR3 sequence (DNA): TGTGCCAGCAGTGACTCGAGGACAACTGGCTACACCTTC.

J is TRBJ2-5 and V is TRBV7-2; D is possibly TRBD1 (6 bases). The CDR3 consists of 15 residues. The germline V and J ends were trimmed by 5 bases and 5 bases, with 18 bases remaining between them. CDR1 and CDR2 from the germline V gene are SGHTA and FQGNSA. The CDR3 region has the DNA TGTGCCAGCAGCCCCCGGACAGTAAAGGCGGAGACCCAGTACTTC. Its protein product is CASSPRTVKAETQYF. The full variable domain, with the rest looked up from reference TRBV7-2 and TRBJ2-5, is GAGVSQSPSNKVTEKGKDVELRCDPISGHTALYWYRQSLGQGLEFLIYFQGNSAPDKSGLPSDRFSAERTGGSVSTLTIQRTQQEDSAVYLCASSPRTVKAETQYFGPGTRLLVL.

V and J are TRBV9 and TRBJ1-4; perhaps TRBD1 as D (5 bases). This CDR3 spans 15 amino acids. The V gene lost 0 bases and the J gene lost 7 bases, with 13 bases spanning the gap. Germline V gene lookup returns CDR1 SGDLS and CDR2 YYNGEE. CDR3: CASSVATGWGEKLFF. The CDR3 DNA follows: TGTGCCAGCAGCGTAGCCACAGGATGGGGTGAAAAACTGTTTTTT.

The J gene is TRBJ1-4, the V gene TRBV5-1, with TRBD1 matching over 9 bases. Per the germline V gene, CDR1 is SGHRS and CDR2 is YFSETQ. V shed 4 bases and J 4 bases; nucleotides not matched to a gene: 2. The CDR3 consists of 14 residues. CDR3 residues: CASSMTGGNEKLFF. For the CDR3, the DNA is TGCGCCAGCAGCATGACAGGGGGTAATGAAAAACTGTTTTTT.

The chain combines TRBV25-1 with TRBJ1-1, with D perhaps matching TRBD1 (5 bases). This CDR3 is built from 13 residues. CDR1 and CDR2 from the germline V gene are MGHDK and SYGVNS. Trimming stripped 6 bases from V and 4 bases from J, with 12 bases between. In nucleotides, the CDR3 is TGTGCCAGCAGGAACGGGGGTGGCACTGAAGCTTTCTTT. This codes for CASRNGGGTEAFF.

The chain links TRBV27 to TRBJ2-3; TRBD2 agrees at 11 bases. Germline CDR1 MNHEY, CDR2 SMNVEV (reference sequence). The CDR3 runs to 17 residues. Trimming cost V 2 bases and J 4 bases; bases outside gene matches: 8. CDR3 residues: CASSLTTSGTMPDTQYF. DNA of the CDR3: TGTGCCAGCAGTTTAACGACTAGCGGGACAATGCCAGATACGCAGTATTTT.

V and J are TRBV11-2 and TRBJ1-2; TRBD1 might be the D (5 bases). The CDR3 spans 15 residues. The V gene lost 0 bases and the J gene lost 4 bases, with 12 bases spanning the gap. Germline CDR1 and CDR2: SGHAT and FQNNGV. In DNA, the CDR3 is TGTGCCAGCAGCTTAGATTTCGACAGCCCCTATGGCTACACCTTC. It yields the protein CASSLDFDSPYGYTF.

The chain couples TRBV7-8 to TRBJ2-2; D may be TRBD2 (5 bases). Germline CDR1 SGHVS, CDR2 FQNEAQ. The V end lost 1 base, the J end lost 5 bases, and 11 bases lay between the germline ends. This CDR3 spans 15 amino acids. The CDR3 loop reads CASSLVRGWTGELFF. The CDR3, as DNA: TGTGCCAGCAGCTTAGTACGGGGATGGACCGGGGAGCTGTTTTTT.

The CDR3 reads CASSSGQGGEANEKLFF. CDR3 sequence (DNA): TGTGCCAGCAGCTCGGGACAGGGAGGGGAGGCTAATGAAAAACTGTTTTTT. The chain recombines TRBV13 with TRBJ1-4; the match to TRBD1 covers 9 bases. V shed 4 bases and J 3 bases; nucleotides not matched to a gene: 9. This CDR3 comprises 17 residues. From germline, CDR1 is PRHDT and CDR2 FYEKMQ (reference sequence).

The chain joins TRBV6-6 to TRBJ2-7; D uncertain. With 5 bases removed from V and 4 bases from J, the gap between germline ends came to 18 bases. Per the germline V gene, CDR1 is MNHNY and CDR2 is SVGAGI (reference sequence). This CDR3 comprises 15 residues. The CDR3 DNA reads as TGTGCCAGCAGTCCCCACTGGGCAGACCATTACGAGCAGTACTTC. Translated, it gives CASSPHWADHYEQYF.